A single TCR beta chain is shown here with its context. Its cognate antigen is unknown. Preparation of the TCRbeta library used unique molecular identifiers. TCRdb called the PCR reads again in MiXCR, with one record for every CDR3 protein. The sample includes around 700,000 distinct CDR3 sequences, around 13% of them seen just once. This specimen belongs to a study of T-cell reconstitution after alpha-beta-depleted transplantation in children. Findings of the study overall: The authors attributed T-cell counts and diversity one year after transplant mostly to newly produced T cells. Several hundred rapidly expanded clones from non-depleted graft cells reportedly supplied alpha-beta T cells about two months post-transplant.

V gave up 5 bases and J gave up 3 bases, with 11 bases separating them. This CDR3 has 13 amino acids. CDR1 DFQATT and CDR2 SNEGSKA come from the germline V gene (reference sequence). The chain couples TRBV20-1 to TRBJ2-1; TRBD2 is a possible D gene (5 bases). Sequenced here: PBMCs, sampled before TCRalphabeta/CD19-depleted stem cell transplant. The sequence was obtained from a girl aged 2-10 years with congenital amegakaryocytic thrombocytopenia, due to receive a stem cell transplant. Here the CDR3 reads CSASDWGYNEQFF. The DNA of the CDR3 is TGCAGTGCTTCGGACTGGGGCTACAATGAGCAGTTCTTC.